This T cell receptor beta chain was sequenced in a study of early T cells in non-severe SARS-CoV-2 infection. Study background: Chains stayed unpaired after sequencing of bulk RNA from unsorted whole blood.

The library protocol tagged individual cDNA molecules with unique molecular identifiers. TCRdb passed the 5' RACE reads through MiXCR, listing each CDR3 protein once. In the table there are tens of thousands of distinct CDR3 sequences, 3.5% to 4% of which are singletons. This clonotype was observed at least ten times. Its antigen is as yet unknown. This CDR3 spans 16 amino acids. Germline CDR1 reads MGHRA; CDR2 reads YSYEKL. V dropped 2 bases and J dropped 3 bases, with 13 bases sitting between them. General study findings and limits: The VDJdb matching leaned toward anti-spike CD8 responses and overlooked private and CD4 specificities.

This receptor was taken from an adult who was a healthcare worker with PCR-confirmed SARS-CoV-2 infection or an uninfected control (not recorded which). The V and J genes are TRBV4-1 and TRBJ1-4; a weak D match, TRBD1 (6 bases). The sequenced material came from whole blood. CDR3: CASSQPPTGSNEKLFF. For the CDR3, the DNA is TGCGCCAGCAGCCAACCCCCGACAGGATCTAATGAAAAACTGTTTTTT.